The 8 T cell receptor beta chains presented below share a single source sample, sequenced in a study of T cell repertoires in cytomegalovirus infection. TCRdb analysed the reads with MiXCR anew, one entry per CDR3 protein. The sample has hundreds of thousands of distinct CDR3 sequences, 31% seen once. These receptors are not linked to any known antigen. This specimen was cultured CD8+ T cells from PBMCs, taken from culture after CMV antigen stimulation. The receptors stem from a human donor in good health (CMV status not recorded). Some clones in this sample may be carry-over from other donors' samples.

This chain links TRBV20-1 with TRBJ2-7; no definite D call. Trimming took off 6 bases at V and 0 bases at J, with 9 bases between the two ends. CDR3 length: 12 amino acids. Germline V gives CDR1 DFQATT, CDR2 SNEGSKA (reference sequence). DNA of the CDR3: TGCAGTGCAGCAAAGAGCTCCTACGAGCAGTACTTC. The encoded protein is CSAAKSSYEQYF.

This clonotype was picked up a small number of times. The rearrangement joins TRBV4-3 to TRBJ2-3; TRBD1 might be the D (6 bases). Germline-derived CDR1 and CDR2 are LGHNA and YSLEER. CDR3 length equals 14 residues. The germline V and J ends were trimmed by 3 bases and 4 bases, with 11 bases remaining between them. The DNA for the CDR3 is TGCGCCAGCAGCCAGGTTGACAGGTCAGATACGCAGTATTTT. It codes for CASSQVDRSDTQYF.

This clonotype has more than one count but fewer than ten. V is TRBV10-3 and J is TRBJ2-7, with D hard to call. This CDR3 is built from 14 residues. Germline values: CDR1 ENHRY, CDR2 SYGVKD. V lost 0 bases, J lost 3 bases, and 9 bases lay in between. Written as DNA, the CDR3 is TGTGCCATCAGTGAGTCTCTTAACCTCTACGAGCAGTACTTC. Translated: CAISESLNLYEQYF.

This sequence joins TRBV19 and TRBJ2-3; 9 bases map to TRBD2. The length of the CDR3 is 16 residues. The germline gives CDR1 LNHDA, CDR2 SQIVND (reference sequence). V shed 1 base and J 3 bases; nucleotides not matched to a gene: 5. The CDR3 nucleotides read TGTGCCAGTAGTATAGGACTAGCGGTGCCAACAGATACGCAGTATTTT. Its protein product is CASSIGLAVPTDTQYF. Variable domain in full (rest from reference TRBV19 and TRBJ2-3): DGGITQSPKYLFRKEGQNVTLSCEQNLNHDAMYWYRQDPGQGLRLIYYSQIVNDFQKGDIAEGYSVSREKKESFPLTVTSAQKNPTAFYLCASSIGLAVPTDTQYFGPGTRLTVL.

There are a few counts of this clonotype. The J gene is TRBJ1-1, the V gene TRBV4-1; D remains unclear. V was trimmed by 6 bases and J by 0 bases, leaving 14 bases between them. This CDR3 contains 15 residues. In germline, CDR1 is MGHRA, CDR2 YSYEKL. CDR3 amino acids: CASSLKGLLNTEAFF. CDR3 in DNA: TGCGCCAGCAGTCTGAAGGGCCTGCTGAACACTGAAGCTTTCTTT.

V gene TRBV18 combines with J gene TRBJ2-5, with TRBD1 as a possible D gene (5 bases). CDR1 and CDR2 (germline): KGHSH, LQKENI. Deletions cut 4 bases from V and 4 bases from J, with 16 bases between. CDR3 size: 15 residues. CDR3 residues: CASSLPDSPVETQYF. The CDR3 DNA sequence: TGTGCCAGCTCACTCCCTGACAGTCCCGTAGAGACCCAGTACTTC.

This clonotype was detected only once. The chain couples TRBV19 to TRBJ2-6; TRBD1 might be the D (5 bases). Trimming stripped 0 bases from V and 11 bases from J, with 5 bases between. The CDR3 runs 12 residues. Germline V gene sequence: CDR1 LNHDA, CDR2 SQIVND (reference sequence). The CDR3 bases are TGTGCCAGTAGTATAGAGACAGACGTCCTGACTTTC. Protein product: CASSIETDVLTF.

The CDR3 protein is CASSPDTAAQPQHF. In nucleotides, the CDR3 is TGCGCCAGCAGCCCAGATACGGCAGCACAGCCCCAGCATTTT. The chain employs TRBV4-1 and TRBJ1-5; D is undetermined. Germline V gives CDR1 MGHRA, CDR2 YSYEKL. The CDR3 loop spans 14 amino acids. The V end lost 4 bases, the J end lost 7 bases, and 14 bases lay between the germline ends.